A selection of T cell receptor beta chains follows, all from one sample in a study of blood T cell repertoires in COVID-19. Only in-frame clones appear in the TCRdb table, and some are missing; sequencing was by immunoSEQ multiplex PCR. The repertoire consists of about 160,000 clones, with about 84% occurring once and the leading ten covering roughly 5%. Sequencing input: PBMCs or T cells enriched from blood (not recorded which). The receptors stem from a middle-aged woman with acute COVID-19. The CDR3 runs from the conserved cysteine through the conserved F or W. Each record gives: clone size, J gene, V gene, D gene, CDR3 protein, CDR3 DNA. D genes are given only for firm matches. Not every row has a clone size; where given, it reads once, few, many or a size class.

size: .; J: TRBJ2-6; V: TRBV7-9; D: .; CDR3: CASTPLRDVLTF; DNA: TGTGCCAGCACCCCCCTCAGGGACGTCCTGACTTTC
size: .; J: TRBJ1-2; V: TRBV25-1; D: .; CDR3: CASSRTGAGWSSQVGYTF; DNA: TGTGCCAGCAGTCGAACGGGCGCAGGGTGGAGTTCTCAGGTTGGCTACACCTTC
size: once; J: TRBJ1-5; V: TRBV10-2; D: TRBD1; CDR3: CASSEGTGIWTQHF; DNA: TGCGCCAGCAGCGAGGGGACAGGGATCTGGACCCAGCATTTT
size: few; J: TRBJ2-2; V: TRBV19; D: TRBD1; CDR3: CASSMAPGTGYTGELFF; DNA: TGTGCCAGTAGTATGGCCCCAGGGACAGGGTACACCGGGGAGCTGTTTTTT
size: .; J: TRBJ1-2; V: TRBV6-5; D: .; CDR3: CASRQLNYGYTF; DNA: TGTGCCAGCAGACAGTTAAACTATGGCTACACCTTC
size: .; J: TRBJ1-1; V: TRBV7-3; D: TRBD1; CDR3: CASSLRQGNDTEAFF; DNA: TGTGCCAGCAGCCTCAGACAGGGCAACGACACTGAAGCTTTCTTT
size: .; J: TRBJ2-1; V: TRBV7-2; D: TRBD2; CDR3: CASSRRTSGRAGHNEQFF; DNA: TGTGCCAGCAGCCGCCGGACTAGCGGGAGGGCCGGTCACAATGAGCAGTTCTTC
size: .; J: TRBJ1-1; V: TRBV7-8; D: TRBD1; CDR3: CASSLADRGRTEAFF; DNA: TGTGCCAGCAGCTTAGCGGACAGGGGAAGGACTGAAGCTTTCTTT
size: .; J: TRBJ2-3; V: TRBV7-3; D: TRBD2; CDR3: CASSPGLAGSADTQYF; DNA: TGTGCCAGCAGCCCGGGACTAGCGGGATCGGCAGATACGCAGTATTTT
size: .; J: TRBJ2-7; V: TRBV2; D: TRBD2; CDR3: CASRIAGGLYEQYF; DNA: TGTGCCAGCAGAATAGCGGGAGGCCTATACGAGCAGTACTTC
size: .; J: TRBJ1-6; V: TRBV5-1; D: .; CDR3: CASSLRQGPYNSPLHF; DNA: TGCGCCAGCAGCTTGCGCCAGGGGCCCTATAATTCACCCCTCCACTTT
size: .; J: TRBJ2-7; V: TRBV19; D: .; CDR3: CASSIAGEQYF; DNA: TGTGCCAGTAGTATTGCGGGGGAGCAGTACTTC
size: .; J: TRBJ2-3; V: TRBV5-6; D: TRBD2; CDR3: CASTSGGEREATQYF; DNA: TGTGCCAGCACCTCGGGGGGCGAGCGGGAGGCTACGCAGTATTTT
size: .; J: TRBJ2-5; V: TRBV27; D: .; CDR3: CASSLTGNQETQYF; DNA: TGTGCCAGCAGTTTAACAGGGAACCAAGAGACCCAGTACTTC
size: .; J: TRBJ2-1; V: TRBV14; D: .; CDR3: CASSQDSAGLRDEQFF; DNA: TGTGCCAGCAGCCAAGATAGCGCGGGGTTAAGAGATGAGCAGTTCTTC
size: .; J: TRBJ2-1; V: TRBV19; D: .; CDR3: CASSTRSGFISSGQFF; DNA: TGTGCCAGTAGTACTCGGAGTGGTTTTATCAGTTCCGGGCAGTTCTTC
size: .; J: TRBJ2-5; V: TRBV25-1; D: .; CDR3: CASSGRAETQYF; DNA: TGTGCCAGCAGTGGCAGGGCAGAGACCCAGTACTTC
size: .; J: TRBJ1-5; V: TRBV2; D: .; CDR3: CASSEGGDQPQHF; DNA: TGTGCCAGCAGTGAAGGGGGAGATCAGCCCCAGCATTTT
size: once; J: TRBJ2-6; V: TRBV7-8; D: TRBD1; CDR3: CASSLGERGRTGANVLTF; DNA: TGTGCCAGCAGCCTAGGGGAGAGGGGGCGCACTGGGGCCAACGTCCTGACTTTC
size: .; J: TRBJ1-4; V: TRBV7-6; D: TRBD1; CDR3: CASSSTGGEGEKLFF; DNA: TGTGCCAGCAGCTCGACAGGGGGCGAGGGAGAAAAACTGTTTTTT
size: .; J: TRBJ1-1; V: TRBV7-9; D: .; CDR3: CASRRLNAMNTEAFF; DNA: TGTGCCAGCAGGAGACTGAATGCTATGAACACTGAAGCTTTCTTT
size: .; J: TRBJ1-6; V: TRBV7-6; D: .; CDR3: CASSLRGVGRNSPLHF; DNA: TGTGCCAGCAGCTTGCGGGGGGTGGGACGGAATTCACCCCTCCACTTT
size: .; J: TRBJ2-1; V: TRBV19; D: .; CDR3: CASGGGRESRGYNEQFF; DNA: TGTGCCAGTGGGGGAGGTCGGGAGTCGAGGGGATACAATGAGCAGTTCTTC
size: .; J: TRBJ1-1; V: TRBV5-1; D: TRBD1; CDR3: CASSGLTGGNTEAFF; DNA: TGCGCCAGCAGCGGCCTGACAGGGGGCAACACTGAAGCTTTCTTT
size: .; J: TRBJ1-1; V: TRBV18; D: TRBD1; CDR3: CASSPIFGQGNTEAFF; DNA: TGTGCCAGCTCACCAATTTTCGGACAGGGGAACACTGAAGCTTTCTTT
size: .; J: TRBJ2-1; V: TRBV11-2; D: .; CDR3: CASSQGLATSNEQFF; DNA: TGTGCCAGCAGCCAAGGGCTAGCCACTTCGAATGAGCAGTTCTTC
size: once; J: TRBJ2-3; V: TRBV11-3; D: TRBD1; CDR3: CASSPWDRGGLSTDTQYF; DNA: TGTGCCAGCAGCCCCTGGGACAGGGGGGGACTCAGCACAGATACGCAGTATTTT
size: .; J: TRBJ2-1; V: TRBV7-9; D: .; CDR3: CASGATSRHDGEQFF; DNA: TGTGCCAGCGGAGCCACTAGCCGCCACGATGGTGAGCAGTTCTTC
size: .; J: TRBJ1-1; V: TRBV7-9; D: TRBD1; CDR3: CASSRQGNTEAFF; DNA: TGTGCCAGCAGCCGACAGGGGAACACTGAAGCTTTCTTT
size: .; J: TRBJ1-1; V: TRBV11-3; D: .; CDR3: CASSSGSFTEAFF; DNA: TGTGCCAGCAGTTCGGGGTCATTCACTGAAGCTTTCTTT
size: .; J: TRBJ1-1; V: TRBV6-5; D: .; CDR3: CASNEEANTEAFF; DNA: TGTGCCAGCAACGAGGAGGCGAACACTGAAGCTTTCTTT
size: .; J: TRBJ2-7; V: TRBV18; D: .; CDR3: CASSPWAAQAYEQYF; DNA: TGTGCCAGCTCACCTTGGGCAGCTCAAGCCTACGAGCAGTACTTC
size: .; J: TRBJ2-1; V: TRBV7-8; D: .; CDR3: CASSLETGYNEQFF; DNA: TGTGCCAGCAGCTTAGAGACGGGTTACAATGAGCAGTTCTTC
size: .; J: TRBJ2-1; V: TRBV7-6; D: TRBD2; CDR3: CASSPPAGEVFF; DNA: TGTGCCAGCAGCCCCCCAGCGGGAGAAGTGTTCTTC
size: .; J: TRBJ2-5; V: TRBV19; D: TRBD2; CDR3: CASGGLAGETQYF; DNA: TGTGCCAGTGGGGGACTAGCGGGAGAGACCCAGTACTTC
size: .; J: TRBJ2-6; V: TRBV27; D: .; CDR3: CASSLSNPRSGANVLTF; DNA: TGTGCCAGCAGTTTATCGAATCCGCGCTCTGGGGCCAACGTCCTGACTTTC